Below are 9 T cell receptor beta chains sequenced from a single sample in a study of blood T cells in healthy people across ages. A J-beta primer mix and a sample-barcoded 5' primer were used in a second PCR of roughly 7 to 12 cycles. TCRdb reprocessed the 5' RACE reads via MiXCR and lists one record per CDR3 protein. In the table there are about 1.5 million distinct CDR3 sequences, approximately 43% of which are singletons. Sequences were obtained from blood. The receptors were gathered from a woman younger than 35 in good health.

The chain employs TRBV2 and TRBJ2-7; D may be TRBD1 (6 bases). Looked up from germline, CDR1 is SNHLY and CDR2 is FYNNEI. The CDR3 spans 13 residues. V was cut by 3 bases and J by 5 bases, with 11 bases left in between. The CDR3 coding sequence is TGTGCCAGCAGTGATCACAGGGACCACGAGCAGTACTTC. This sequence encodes CASSDHRDHEQYF.

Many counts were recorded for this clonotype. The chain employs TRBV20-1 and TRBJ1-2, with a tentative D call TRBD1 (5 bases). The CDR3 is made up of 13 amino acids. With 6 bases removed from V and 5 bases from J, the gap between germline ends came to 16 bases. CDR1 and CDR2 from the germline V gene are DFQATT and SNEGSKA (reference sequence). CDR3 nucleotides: TGCAGTGCCCAGGCGACGGGGGTTTATGGCTACACCTTC. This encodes CSAQATGVYGYTF.

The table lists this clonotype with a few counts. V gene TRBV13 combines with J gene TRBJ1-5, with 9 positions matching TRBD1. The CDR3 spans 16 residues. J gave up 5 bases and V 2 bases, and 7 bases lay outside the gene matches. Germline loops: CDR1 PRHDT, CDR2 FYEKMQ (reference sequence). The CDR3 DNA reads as TGTGCCAGCAGCTTATGGGACAGGGTTTACGATCAGCCCCAGCATTTT. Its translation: CASSLWDRVYDQPQHF.

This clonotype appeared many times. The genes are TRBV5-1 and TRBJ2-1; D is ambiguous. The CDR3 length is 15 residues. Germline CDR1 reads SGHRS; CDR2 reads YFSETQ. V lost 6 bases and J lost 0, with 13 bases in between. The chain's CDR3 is CASTLGGSSYNEQFF. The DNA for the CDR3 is TGCGCCAGCACCCTCGGCGGTAGCTCCTACAATGAGCAGTTCTTC.

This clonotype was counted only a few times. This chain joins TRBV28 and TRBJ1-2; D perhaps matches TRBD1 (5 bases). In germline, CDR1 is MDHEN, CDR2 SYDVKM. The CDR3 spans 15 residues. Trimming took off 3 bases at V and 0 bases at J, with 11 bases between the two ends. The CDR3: CASSFGTRANYGYTF. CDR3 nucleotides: TGTGCCAGCAGTTTCGGGACCAGAGCTAACTATGGCTACACCTTC.

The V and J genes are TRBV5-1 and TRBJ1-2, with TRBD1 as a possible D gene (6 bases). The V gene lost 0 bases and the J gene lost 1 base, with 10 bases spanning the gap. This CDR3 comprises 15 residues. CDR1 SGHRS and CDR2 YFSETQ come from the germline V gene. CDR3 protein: CASSLVTGVNYGYTF. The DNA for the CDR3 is TGCGCCAGCAGCTTGGTGACAGGTGTTAACTATGGCTACACCTTC.

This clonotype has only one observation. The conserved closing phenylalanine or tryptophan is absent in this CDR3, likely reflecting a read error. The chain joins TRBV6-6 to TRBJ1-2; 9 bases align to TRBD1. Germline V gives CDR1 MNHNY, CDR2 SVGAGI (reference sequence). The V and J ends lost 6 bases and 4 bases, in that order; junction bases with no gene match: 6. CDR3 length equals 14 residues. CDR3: CASRQGTGFYGYTV. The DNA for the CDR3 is TGTGCCAGCAGGCAAGGGACAGGGTTCTATGGCTACACCGTC.

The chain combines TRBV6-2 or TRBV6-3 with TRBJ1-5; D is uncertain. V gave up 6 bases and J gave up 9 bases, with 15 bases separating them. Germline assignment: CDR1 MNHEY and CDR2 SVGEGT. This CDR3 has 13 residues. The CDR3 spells CASSLPPISPQHF. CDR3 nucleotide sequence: TGTGCCAGCAGCCTACCCCCCATCTCGCCCCAGCATTTT.

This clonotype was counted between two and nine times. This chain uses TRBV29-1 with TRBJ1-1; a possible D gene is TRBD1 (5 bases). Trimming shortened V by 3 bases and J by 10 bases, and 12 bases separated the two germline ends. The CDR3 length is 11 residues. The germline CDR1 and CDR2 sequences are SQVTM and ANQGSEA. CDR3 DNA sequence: TGCAGCGTTGAGCCCGGGACGGCAGCTTTCTTT. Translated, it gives CSVEPGTAAFF.